A selection of T cell receptor beta chains follows, all from one sample in a study of beta chain features in type 1 diabetes. The protocol was immunoSEQ multiplex PCR, while the TCRdb copy is restricted to in-frame clones and leaves out a portion. This sample carries 250,000 to 300,000 clones, roughly an eighth of them seen once, and the ten largest clones take 0.017%. Sequenced input: naive CD4+ T cells from blood. These TCRs come from a young man with type 1 diabetes. Each CDR3 is given with its conserved first and last residue. The order of the fields is CDR3 protein, V gene, J gene.

cdr3_aa: CASSQGYYGYTF; v_call: TRBV6-6; j_call: TRBJ1-2
cdr3_aa: CASSTGQRNEKLFF; v_call: TRBV19; j_call: TRBJ1-4
cdr3_aa: CASSPRDREDEQFF; v_call: TRBV9; j_call: TRBJ2-1
cdr3_aa: CASSNPPGESDTQYF; v_call: TRBV6-5; j_call: TRBJ2-3
cdr3_aa: CASSYRTGLADTQYF; v_call: TRBV7-9; j_call: TRBJ2-3
cdr3_aa: CASSLHHEQYF; v_call: TRBV6-6; j_call: TRBJ2-7
cdr3_aa: CASSEVASSYEQYF; v_call: TRBV6-1; j_call: TRBJ2-7
cdr3_aa: CASSRTGTGQAGELFF; v_call: TRBV5-4; j_call: TRBJ2-2
cdr3_aa: CASSKDRRGEQYF; v_call: TRBV5-6; j_call: TRBJ2-7
cdr3_aa: CASSPPPAGAIQEQYF; v_call: TRBV9; j_call: TRBJ2-7
cdr3_aa: CASSFGRLPGLGYTF; v_call: TRBV7-8; j_call: TRBJ1-2
cdr3_aa: CASSPYPPAKNIQYF; v_call: TRBV27; j_call: TRBJ2-4
cdr3_aa: CASSRGLAGVLEQFF; v_call: TRBV4-3; j_call: TRBJ2-1
cdr3_aa: CASTSTIRGVAQYF; v_call: TRBV2; j_call: TRBJ2-3
cdr3_aa: CSVAHVHTGELFF; v_call: TRBV29-1; j_call: TRBJ2-2
cdr3_aa: CASSLHGQDNYGYTF; v_call: TRBV7-9; j_call: TRBJ1-2
cdr3_aa: CASSIREYGYGYTF; v_call: TRBV19; j_call: TRBJ1-2
cdr3_aa: CASSLGVRDTEAFF; v_call: TRBV18; j_call: TRBJ1-1
cdr3_aa: CASSVRTVPPREQFF; v_call: TRBV9; j_call: TRBJ2-1
cdr3_aa: CASSGTPSGNTIYF; v_call: TRBV2; j_call: TRBJ1-3
cdr3_aa: CASTGQMNTEAFF; v_call: TRBV2; j_call: TRBJ1-1
cdr3_aa: CASSLDKQGDEQFF; v_call: TRBV5-1; j_call: TRBJ2-1
cdr3_aa: CASSSDRGRGEQYF; v_call: TRBV18; j_call: TRBJ2-7
cdr3_aa: CAISEGGRETQYF; v_call: TRBV6-5; j_call: TRBJ2-5
cdr3_aa: CASSYSDSNEQFF; v_call: TRBV6-6; j_call: TRBJ2-1
cdr3_aa: CASRTTGDEQYF; v_call: TRBV28; j_call: TRBJ2-7
cdr3_aa: CASTPTSGRGEQYF; v_call: TRBV27; j_call: TRBJ2-7
cdr3_aa: CSAESLGLGTEAFF; v_call: TRBV29-1; j_call: TRBJ1-1
cdr3_aa: CAWSLPGWGRDEKLFF; v_call: TRBV30; j_call: TRBJ1-4
cdr3_aa: CASSLTGDYGYTF; v_call: TRBV7-7; j_call: TRBJ1-2
cdr3_aa: CASSQDGTLTRRSYNEQFF; v_call: TRBV4-1; j_call: TRBJ2-1
cdr3_aa: CASSYIPGTGDTEAFF; v_call: TRBV5-6; j_call: TRBJ1-1
cdr3_aa: CASRDHTGTGVMREDYTF; v_call: TRBV5-6; j_call: TRBJ1-2
cdr3_aa: CASSARGSASGTQYF; v_call: TRBV2; j_call: TRBJ2-5
cdr3_aa: CASSLSGSSETQYF; v_call: TRBV5-1; j_call: TRBJ2-5
cdr3_aa: CASSQRSRDTANYGYTF; v_call: TRBV4-1; j_call: TRBJ1-2
cdr3_aa: CAITRTANTGELFF; v_call: TRBV10-3; j_call: TRBJ2-2
cdr3_aa: CASSPQRRGYEQYF; v_call: TRBV9; j_call: TRBJ2-7
cdr3_aa: CASSLKGADTQYF; v_call: TRBV7-3; j_call: TRBJ2-3
cdr3_aa: CASSSTGTSFPEQFF; v_call: TRBV7-8; j_call: TRBJ2-1
cdr3_aa: CALGLVEDTGELFF; v_call: TRBV5-4; j_call: TRBJ2-2
cdr3_aa: CASSLFPGNSEQYF; v_call: TRBV5-1; j_call: TRBJ2-7
cdr3_aa: CATRGDNTDTQYF; v_call: TRBV19; j_call: TRBJ2-3
cdr3_aa: CASSFPQGTNTQYF; v_call: TRBV28; j_call: TRBJ2-3
cdr3_aa: CASSGLAGQETQYF; v_call: TRBV11-1; j_call: TRBJ2-5
cdr3_aa: CASSSPSSSGNTIYF; v_call: TRBV28; j_call: TRBJ1-3
cdr3_aa: CASSSLLAGNYNEQFF; v_call: TRBV5-1; j_call: TRBJ2-1